A single sample is the source of the 12 T cell receptor beta chains below, sequenced in a study of cytomegalovirus exposure and HLA in healthy donors. PCR involved 60 Vbeta and 13 Jbeta primers. TCRdb's copy holds only in-frame clones and misses some; the assay was immunoSEQ multiplex PCR. Found here are about 190,000 clones, more than 70% of them singletons; the top ten hold under 5%. The sample consisted of PBMCs. The receptor set was obtained from a man aged 25-45 years in good health and CMV-seropositive.

The genes are TRBV11-2 and TRBJ2-5; TRBD2 matches 7 bases. The CDR3 is 18 amino acids. V gave up 5 bases and J gave up 1 base; unmatched junction bases: 16. CDR1 SGHAT and CDR2 FQNNGV come from the germline V gene. In nucleotides, the CDR3 is TGTGCCAGCAGCCAAGGGTCCTATAGTGGGGGGGGCCAAGAGACCCAGTACTTC. It codes for CASSQGSYSGGGQETQYF. Complete variable domain (other parts from reference TRBV11-2 and TRBJ2-5): EAGVAQSPRYKIIEKRQSVAFWCNPISGHATLYWYQQILGQGPKLLIQFQNNGVVDDSQLPKDRFSAERLKGVDSTLKIQPAKLEDSAVYLCASSQGSYSGGGQETQYFGPGTRLLVL.

The chain uses TRBV27 and TRBJ1-2; D call uncertain. CDR1 and CDR2 (germline): MNHEY, SMNVEV (reference sequence). Between the trimmed V and J ends, which lost 0 bases and 0 bases, there was a span of 5 bases. CDR3 length: 14 residues. The CDR3 DNA reads as TGTGCCAGCAGTTTATCTTCAGCTAACTATGGCTACACCTTC. Translation gives CASSLSSANYGYTF.

The CDR3 bases are TGTGCCAGCAGCCGGAGAGGGGCAGGGGGGTATGGCTACACCTTC. Encoded protein: CASSRRGAGGYGYTF. The rearrangement joins TRBV5-6 to TRBJ1-2; TRBD1 agrees at 7 bases. J was trimmed by 5 bases and V by 4 bases; bases with no gene match: 11. There are 15 residues in the CDR3. Germline V gene data show CDR1 as SGHDT and CDR2 as YYEEEE. The whole variable domain, filled in from reference TRBV5-6 and TRBJ1-2, reads DAGVTQSPTHLIKTRGQQVTLRCSPKSGHDTVSWYQQALGQGPQFIFQYYEEEERQRGNFPDRFSGHQFPNYSSELNVNALLLGDSALYLCASSRRGAGGYGYTFGSGTRLTVV.

The V gene is TRBV7-9, the J gene TRBJ2-1; tentatively, D is TRBD2 (5 bases). This CDR3 is built from 16 residues. The V end lost 7 bases, the J end lost 5 bases, and 21 bases lay between the germline ends. Germline V gives CDR1 SEHNR, CDR2 FQNEAQ (reference sequence). The DNA for the CDR3 is TGTGCCAGCACCCCCCCGCCCGGAGGTTGGGACAATGAGCAGTTCTTC. Its translation is CASTPPPGGWDNEQFF. Based on the CDR3 plus reference TRBV7-9 and TRBJ2-1, the full variable domain is DTGVSQNPRHKITKRGQNVTFRCDPISEHNRLYWYRQTLGQGPEFLTYFQNEAQLEKSRLLSDRFSAERPKGSFSTLEIQRTEQGDSAMYLCASTPPPGGWDNEQFFGPGTRLTVL.

The chain has TRBV27 and TRBJ2-4, with D possibly TRBD1 on 6 matching bases. V lost 3 bases, J lost 0 bases, and 9 bases lay in between. The germline V gene has CDR1 MNHEY and CDR2 SMNVEV (reference sequence). The CDR3 contains 15 residues. The CDR3 here is CASSFGGSAKNIQYF. The CDR3 nucleotides read TGTGCCAGCAGTTTTGGGGGCTCAGCCAAAAACATTCAGTACTTC.

The chain links TRBV7-3 to TRBJ2-5, with TRBD1 identical over 10 bases. The J call may be faulty, since TRBJ2-7 better matches the DNA end. CDR1 is SGHTA and CDR2 is FQGTGA in the germline V gene. The CDR3 runs 15 residues. The CDR3: CASSAWTGGSYEQYF. The CDR3, as DNA: TGTGCCAGCAGCGCCTGGACAGGGGGCTCCTACGAGCAGTACTTC.

Remarks on this clone: Within the sample, other DNA sequences also encode this same CDR3. This chain connects TRBV30 to TRBJ1-5; 8 bases align to TRBD1. Germline CDR1 is GTSNPN and CDR2 is SVGIG (reference sequence). The CDR3 contains 13 residues. J lost 4 bases, V lost 2 bases, and 1 base had no gene match. The CDR3 here is CAWSRQGNQPQHF. The DNA for the CDR3 is TGTGCCTGGAGTCGACAGGGGAATCAGCCCCAGCATTTT.

The chain couples TRBV19 to TRBJ2-1; D is uncertain. The CDR3 extends over 12 amino acids. V was cut by 3 bases and J by 10 bases, with 10 bases left in between. Germline V lookup: CDR1 LNHDA, CDR2 SQIVND (reference sequence). The CDR3 region has the DNA TGTGCCAGTAGTATGGCCTTGATGGAGCAGTTCTTC. Translation: CASSMALMEQFF. Looking up the rest from reference TRBV19 and TRBJ2-1 gives the full variable domain: DGGITQSPKYLFRKEGQNVTLSCEQNLNHDAMYWYRQDPGQGLRLIYYSQIVNDFQKGDIAEGYSVSREKKESFPLTVTSAQKNPTAFYLCASSMALMEQFFGPGTRLTVL.

The J gene is TRBJ1-3, the V gene TRBV29-1; the D gene is possibly TRBD1 (5 bases). This CDR3 is built from 18 residues. V was trimmed by 3 bases and J by 0 bases, leaving 21 bases between them. The germline CDR1 and CDR2 sequences are SQVTM and ANQGSEA. The CDR3 DNA reads TGCAGCGTTGAGATGGGACTCCTAAAAGGGGCCTCTGGAAACACCATATATTTT. This encodes CSVEMGLLKGASGNTIYF.

The DNA for the CDR3 is TGTGCCAGCAGTGGGGAGGGGACTACTGAAGCTTTCTTT. It yields the protein CASSGEGTTEAFF. The chain uses TRBV2 and TRBJ1-1; the D gene is possibly TRBD1 (5 bases). The CDR3 contains 13 residues. Between the trimmed V and J ends, which lost 4 bases and 5 bases, there was a span of 11 bases. Germline V gives CDR1 SNHLY, CDR2 FYNNEI.

This chain connects TRBV21-1 to TRBJ1-2; the tabulated D call, TRBD1, remains unverified against the DNA. TRBV21-1 is shown as a pseudogene. This CDR3 contains 16 residues. This CDR3 is CASSKAWGAFNYGYTF. CDR3 nucleotides: TGTGCCAGCAGCAAAGCGTGGGGCGCTTTCAACTATGGCTACACCTTC.

The chain recombines TRBV13 with TRBJ2-6, with a tentative D call TRBD2 (6 bases). The germline V and J ends were trimmed by 5 bases and 4 bases, with 21 bases remaining between them. The CDR3 spans 18 residues. Germline V gene lookup returns CDR1 PRHDT and CDR2 FYEKMQ (reference sequence). In DNA, the CDR3 is TGTGCCAGCAGCCCCGGGACTTTCACTTTGCAAGGGGCCAACGTCCTGACTTTC. It encodes CASSPGTFTLQGANVLTF. The variable domain in full, completed from reference TRBV13 and TRBJ2-6, reads AAGVIQSPRHLIKEKRETATLKCYPIPRHDTVYWYQQGPGQDPQFLISFYEKMQSDKGSIPDRFSAQQFSDYHSELNMSSLELGDSALYFCASSPGTFTLQGANVLTFGAGSRLTVL.